These 7 T cell receptor beta chains were sequenced from one sample in a study of blood T cell repertoires in COVID-19. Assay used: immunoSEQ multiplex PCR; TCRdb lists only in-frame clones, some missing. The sample includes 310,000 or so clones, 88% of them seen just once. The sample comprised peripheral blood. Receptor source: a woman in her thirties with COVID-19, enrolled during active disease.

The V gene is TRBV9, the J gene TRBJ2-1; 9 nucleotides line up with TRBD2. CDR3 length: 19 amino acids. Germline values: CDR1 SGDLS, CDR2 YYNGEE. V lost 3 bases and J lost 0; bases outside the gene matches: 13. CDR3 loop: CASSGRGTSRPSSYNEQFF. The CDR3 bases are TGTGCCAGCAGCGGGCGGGGGACTAGCCGCCCGAGCTCCTACAATGAGCAGTTCTTC.

The rearrangement joins TRBV6-5 to TRBJ1-1; tentatively, D is TRBD1 (5 bases). The germline V gene encodes CDR1 MNHEY and CDR2 SVGAGI. V was trimmed by 6 bases and J by 6 bases, leaving 11 bases between them. The CDR3 is 12 amino acids. CDR3 protein: CASRGWGAEAFF. CDR3 nucleotide sequence: TGTGCCAGCAGGGGGTGGGGCGCTGAAGCTTTCTTT.

V gene TRBV3-1 (or the pseudogene TRBV3-2) combines with J gene TRBJ1-5; D perhaps matches TRBD1 (6 bases). Trimming stripped 0 bases from V and 5 bases from J, with 11 bases between. Germline V CDR1 and CDR2: LGHDT, YNNKEL (reference sequence). The CDR3 spans 15 residues. The CDR3 DNA reads TGTGCCAGCAGCCAAGAAAGGCCAGGGGATCAGCCCCAGCATTTT. This gives the protein CASSQERPGDQPQHF.

CDR3 in amino acids: CASSPRTSGGTGELFF. In DNA form, the CDR3 reads TGCGCCAGCAGCCCCCGGACTAGCGGGGGGACCGGGGAGCTGTTTTTT. The rearrangement uses TRBV5-1 and TRBJ2-2, with TRBD2 matching over 14 bases. The CDR3 covers 16 residues. The germline V gene has CDR1 SGHRS and CDR2 YFSETQ. Trimming removed 4 bases from V and 5 bases from J; junction bases left unmatched: 4.

V and J are TRBV29-1 and TRBJ1-2, with D perhaps TRBD1 (5 bases). The V end lost 4 bases, the J end lost 8 bases, and 14 bases lay between the germline ends. CDR3 size: 12 residues. Looked up from germline, CDR1 is SQVTM and CDR2 is ANQGSEA. The CDR3, as DNA: TGCAGCGTTGGCAGGGAGGTTAAGGGCTACACCTTC. This translates into CSVGREVKGYTF.

In its sample, this clone was seen once. The rearrangement uses TRBV30 and TRBJ2-7; D might be TRBD2 (6 bases). Trimming stripped 2 bases from V and 2 bases from J, with 10 bases between. The CDR3 contains 13 residues. Germline CDR1 and CDR2: GTSNPN and SVGIG (reference sequence). This chain's CDR3 is CAWSSGFPYEQYF. The CDR3 nucleotides are TGTGCCTGGAGTAGCGGGTTTCCCTACGAGCAGTACTTC.

V usage is TRBV5-4 and J usage is TRBJ2-2, with D tentatively TRBD2 (7 bases). The CDR3 is 16 amino acids. The V and J ends lost 4 bases and 0 bases respectively, with 13 bases between them. Germline-derived CDR1 and CDR2 are SGHNT and YYREEE (reference sequence). For the CDR3, the DNA is TGTGCCAGCAGCGAGGGGGGGCTATCGAACACCGGGGAGCTGTTTTTT. As protein: CASSEGGLSNTGELFF.